This T cell receptor (beta chain) was profiled in a study of T cells in Graves' hyperthyroidism and ophthalmopathy. On the study more broadly: Peripheral blood was acquired at first diagnosis, ahead of any therapy whatsoever. General observations from the study: Blood samples included most of the expanded thyroid clonotypes exceeding 0.001. A 13 V-J signature model discriminated ophthalmopathy versus stable hyperthyroidism.

This clonotype was seen a handful of times. Its specificity is not known. This clone may be a read error of a much larger clone one base away. The CDR3 contains 13 residues. Trimming stripped 2 bases from V and 10 bases from J, with 14 bases between. The germline V gene has CDR1 SGHAT and CDR2 FQDESV (reference sequence). Diagnoses were established using clinical symptoms, serum thyroxine and TRAb, thyroid ultrasound and orbital computed tomography. Amplification of TCR beta CDR3 regions was performed using RNA transcripts as template. The HTBI primer set was used in a first-round RT-PCR of the TCR CDR3. MiXCR, run by TCRdb on the multiplex PCR reads, gives a single entry per CDR3 protein. The sample lists approximately 430,000 distinct CDR3 sequences, about 15% occurring once.

The chain recombines TRBV11-1 with TRBJ2-5; D might be TRBD1 (6 bases). Sequenced: blood. The receptor was derived from a young woman with Graves' hyperthyroidism. DNA for the CDR3: TGTGCCAGCAGCTTATATGAGGGGGTGATCCAGTACTTC. Translation: CASSLYEGVIQYF. Supplemented by reference TRBV11-1 and TRBJ2-5, the full variable domain reads EAEVAQSPRYKITEKSQAVAFWCDPISGHATLYWYRQILGQGPELLVQFQDESVVDDSQLPKDRFSAERLKGVDSTLKIQPAELGDSAMYLCASSLYEGVIQYFGPGTRLLVL.